These T cell receptor beta chains were read from a single sample in a study of OX40 agonist ivuxolimab in advanced cancers. Profiled with immunoSEQ multiplex PCR; TCRdb holds only in-frame clones, not every one. The table includes tens of thousands of clones, 70% to 90% detected once. Material: CD4+ or CD8+ T cells sorted from blood, obtained in a trial of the OX40 agonist ivuxolimab. The receptors here all came from an adult with an advanced solid tumor such as melanoma, head and neck, liver or kidney cancer. Each CDR3 is given without its conserved first and last residue.

CDR3aa	v_gene	j_gene
ASSPVRGGNEQF	TRBV18	TRBJ2-1
ASQGAISEKLF	TRBV28	TRBJ1-4
ASSLDGTKRGSPLH	TRBV7-9	TRBJ1-6
ASSGLAGVRNGELF	TRBV2	TRBJ2-2
ASSSDFGGELF	TRBV7-2	TRBJ2-2
ASSLYPSGRMYNEQF	TRBV28	TRBJ2-1
ASSPGLAGVAKNIQY	TRBV4-1	TRBJ2-4
ASSSRGFNQPQH	TRBV6-5	TRBJ1-5
ASSLYGVEGHSPLH	TRBV5-1	TRBJ1-6
ASSLGVTTYEQY	TRBV7-2	TRBJ2-7
ASSADSGGPYEQY	TRBV19	TRBJ2-7
ASKDTSGNTDTQY	TRBV2	TRBJ2-3
ASSITGQNYEQY	TRBV19	TRBJ2-7
ASSHLSAGGHGTDTQY	TRBV4-2	TRBJ2-3